These 19 T cell receptor beta chains were sequenced from one sample in a study of human T cells and chemical hapten exposure. TCRdb analysed the RACE reads with MiXCR anew, one entry per CDR3 protein. The sample consists of around 330,000 distinct CDR3 sequences, 4.5% to 7% of them appearing once. Noted time point: pre-sensitization, week 0. Documented treatment: therapeutic diphenylcyclopropenone sensitization with weekly scalp DPC. The starting material was whole blood, obtained in connection with sensitization to the hapten diphenylcyclopropenone (DPC). The source is a woman aged 18-35 years with alopecia areata. Some clones in this sample may be carry-over from other donors' samples.

Ten or more counts support this clonotype. The CDR3 DNA reads as TGCAGCGTTGGAAGGGTAGCGGGGGGCACAGATACGCAGTATTTT. This encodes CSVGRVAGGTDTQYF. The genes are TRBV29-1 and TRBJ2-3; TRBD2 agrees at 9 bases. The CDR3 totals 15 residues. V lost 4 bases, J lost 1 base, and 6 bases stayed unmatched. In germline, CDR1 is SQVTM, CDR2 ANQGSEA.

V usage is TRBV20-1 and J usage is TRBJ2-3; D is perhaps TRBD2 (6 bases). CDR3 length: 15 residues. Germline loops: CDR1 DFQATT, CDR2 SNEGSKA (reference sequence). Trimming pared 8 bases from V and 6 bases from J, leaving 24 bases between. The CDR3 reads CSTYPFPGVVDTQYF. The CDR3 DNA reads TGCAGTACATATCCATTCCCGGGGGTCGTGGATACGCAGTATTTT.

The chain carries TRBV12-5 and TRBJ1-2; D gene uncertain. Germline lookup yields CDR1 LGHNT and CDR2 FRNRAP. Trimming removed 1 base from V and 2 bases from J, with 5 bases in between. The CDR3 totals 13 residues. For the CDR3, the DNA is TGTGCTAGTGGTTTGGGTACCAACTATGGCTACACCTTC. Its translation is CASGLGTNYGYTF.

This clonotype appeared a few times. The rearrangement links TRBV12-3 or TRBV12-4 to TRBJ2-5, with D maybe TRBD1 (6 bases). V gave up 5 bases and J gave up 5 bases, with 12 bases separating them. The CDR3 is 13 residues long. CDR3 sequence reads: CASSRGQPETQYF. Here the CDR3 DNA reads TGTGCCAGCAGTCGGGGACAACCCGAGACCCAGTACTTC.

This chain uses TRBV20-1 with TRBJ1-1; D gene unclear. The V and J ends lost 5 bases and 1 base respectively, with 14 bases between them. The CDR3 is 14 residues long. Germline lookup yields CDR1 DFQATT and CDR2 SNEGSKA (reference sequence). The CDR3 protein is CSAPPEPQNTEAFF. DNA of the CDR3: TGCAGTGCTCCCCCCGAGCCCCAGAACACTGAAGCTTTCTTT.

This clonotype was seen only a few times. The chain joins TRBV15 to TRBJ2-5, with TRBD2 matching 10 bases. After removal of 1 base from V and 5 bases from J, the junction contained 7 bases not matched to a gene. Per the germline V gene, CDR1 is LNHNV and CDR2 is YYDKDF (reference sequence). The CDR3 runs 16 residues. Here the CDR3 DNA reads TGTGCCACCAGCAGAGCAGCGGGGGGGGCCGCTGAGACCCAGTACTTC. Translated: CATSRAAGGAAETQYF. The full variable domain, in which reference TRBV15 and TRBJ2-5 provide the parts outside the CDR3, is DAMVIQNPRYQVTQFGKPVTLSCSQTLNHNVMYWYQQKSSQAPKLLFHYYDKDFNNEADTPDNFQSRRPNTSFCFLDIRSPGLGDTAMYLCATSRAAGGAAETQYFGPGTRLLVL.

This clonotype has only a few counts. The chain employs TRBV18 and TRBJ1-1; no firm D call. Germline V gives CDR1 KGHSH, CDR2 LQKENI. CDR3 size: 14 residues. V was pared by 2 bases and J by 1 base, with 8 bases between. In DNA, the CDR3 is TGTGCCAGCTCACCAGAAGTTTCGAACACTGAAGCTTTCTTT. Its translation: CASSPEVSNTEAFF.

This clonotype showed up many times. The chain carries TRBV7-2 and TRBJ1-6, with D possibly being TRBD1 (5 bases). The CDR3 has 15 residues. V was cut by 0 bases and J by 4 bases, with 7 bases left in between. Germline CDR1 and CDR2: SGHTA and FQGNSA. CDR3 in amino acids: CASSLAGDYNSPLHF. The CDR3 nucleotides read TGTGCCAGCAGCTTAGCGGGGGATTATAATTCACCCCTCCACTTT. The whole variable domain, filled in from reference TRBV7-2 and TRBJ1-6, reads GAGVSQSPSNKVTEKGKDVELRCDPISGHTALYWYRQSLGQGLEFLIYFQGNSAPDKSGLPSDRFSAERTGGSVSTLTIQRTQQEDSAVYLCASSLAGDYNSPLHFGNGTRLTVT.

V and J are TRBV7-6 and TRBJ1-1; D is undetermined. The V and J ends lost 2 bases and 4 bases respectively, with 17 bases between them. The CDR3 spans 16 residues. Germline CDR1 is SGHVS and CDR2 is FNYEAQ. The CDR3 here is CASSLSRMGSGTEAFF. In DNA, the CDR3 is TGTGCCAGCAGCTTAAGTCGAATGGGGTCGGGCACTGAAGCTTTCTTT.

This clonotype occurred a few times. This chain uses TRBV7-6 with TRBJ2-7; D unresolved. Germline CDR1 reads SGHVS; CDR2 reads FNYEAQ. V lost 4 bases, J lost 2 bases, and 15 bases lay in between. The CDR3 consists of 15 residues. The CDR3 is CASSSYRQRPYEQYF. As DNA, the CDR3 is TGTGCCAGCAGCTCGTATAGGCAAAGGCCCTACGAGCAGTACTTC.

This clonotype came up many times. The rearrangement joins TRBV7-2 to TRBJ2-1; D gene uncertain. CDR3 length equals 15 residues. CDR1 and CDR2 from the germline V gene are SGHTA and FQGNSA. The V gene lost 5 bases and the J gene lost 5 bases, with 16 bases spanning the gap. For the CDR3, the DNA is TGTGCCAGCAGCCGCGCCGGTGGGTCGGACAATGAGCAGTTCTTC. Translation gives CASSRAGGSDNEQFF. Drawing the rest from reference TRBV7-2 and TRBJ2-1, the complete variable domain is GAGVSQSPSNKVTEKGKDVELRCDPISGHTALYWYRQSLGQGLEFLIYFQGNSAPDKSGLPSDRFSAERTGGSVSTLTIQRTQQEDSAVYLCASSRAGGSDNEQFFGPGTRLTVL.

This clonotype was seen ten or more times. The V call is TRBV29-1, the J call TRBJ2-3; D could derive from TRBD1 or TRBD2 (5 bases each). The CDR3 has 14 amino acids. The germline gives CDR1 SQVTM, CDR2 ANQGSEA. Trimming shortened V by 3 bases and J by 1 base, and 11 bases separated the two germline ends. CDR3 loop: CSVERQGRTDTQYF. Here the CDR3 DNA reads TGCAGCGTTGAGCGGCAGGGACGCACAGATACGCAGTATTTT.

This clonotype was counted only a few times. The chain is built from TRBV7-9 and TRBJ1-5; D is ambiguous. Germline values: CDR1 SEHNR, CDR2 FQNEAQ (reference sequence). This CDR3 contains 15 residues. Trimming cost V 5 bases and J 2 bases, with 13 bases left between them. The CDR3 DNA sequence: TGTGCCAGCAGCCCCCTGGATGGGGGCAATCAGCCCCAGCATTTT. Protein sequence: CASSPLDGGNQPQHF.

This clonotype was picked up many times. The V gene is TRBV28, the J gene TRBJ1-2; D is unclear. Trimming cost V 10 bases and J 0 bases, with 6 bases left between them. CDR1 MDHEN and CDR2 SYDVKM come from the germline V gene. CDR3 length: 11 amino acids. In DNA, the CDR3 is TGTGCCACATGGGCTAACTATGGCTACACCTTC. Residues: CATWANYGYTF.

This clonotype has ten or more counts. The chain joins TRBV12-3 or TRBV12-4 to TRBJ1-5; D remains unclear. The CDR3 loop spans 14 amino acids. The V and J ends lost 3 bases and 6 bases respectively, with 12 bases between them. This chain's CDR3 is CASSFSNRGQPQHF. The DNA of the CDR3 is TGTGCCAGCAGTTTTTCCAACCGGGGTCAGCCCCAGCATTTT.

This clonotype was counted many times. The chain recombines TRBV25-1 with TRBJ1-6; D is ambiguous. Trimming stripped 6 bases from V and 10 bases from J, with 10 bases between. Germline CDR1 is MGHDK and CDR2 is SYGVNS. This CDR3 has 12 residues. CDR3 protein: CASSPPLSPLHF. The CDR3, as DNA: TGTGCCAGCAGCCCACCTTTATCACCCCTCCACTTT.

This clonotype has ten or more counts. The chain uses TRBV12-3 or TRBV12-4 and TRBJ2-4; 10 bases are shared with TRBD1. The CDR3 is 13 residues long. Trimming cost V 6 bases and J 9 bases; bases outside gene matches: 5. The CDR3 reads CASRSGTGAIQYF. The CDR3 nucleotides are TGTGCCAGCAGATCCGGGACAGGGGCCATTCAGTACTTC.

The J gene is TRBJ2-1, the V gene TRBV4-3, with D possibly TRBD1 on 6 matching bases. The germline gives CDR1 LGHNA, CDR2 YSLEER. V lost 3 bases, J lost 0 bases, and 15 bases lay in between. The CDR3 runs to 17 residues. The DNA of the CDR3 is TGCGCCAGCAGCCAGGATACAGGGCCCCTCTCCTACAATGAGCAGTTCTTC. Translation: CASSQDTGPLSYNEQFF.

This clonotype occurred a few times. This chain connects TRBV12-3 or TRBV12-4 to TRBJ2-1; D is unresolved. Trimming took off 5 bases at V and 12 bases at J, with 14 bases between the two ends. CDR3 length: 12 residues. This CDR3 reads CASSLAVKAQFF. The CDR3 region has the DNA TGTGCCAGCAGTCTCGCAGTAAAGGCGCAGTTCTTC.